The present T cell receptor beta chain was sequenced within a study of cytomegalovirus exposure and HLA in healthy donors. About the study: An early data release held tens of millions of unique TCRs from HLA-typed donors.

Looked up from germline, CDR1 is LGHNA and CDR2 is YSLEER. This CDR3 spans 17 amino acids. V lost 0 bases to trimming and J lost 2 bases; unmatched junction nucleotides: 10. The study's findings and limits: It was reported that TCR beta sequences correctly inferred the HLA-A and HLA-B alleles for most subjects.

Both 60 Vbeta primers and 13 Jbeta primers went into the PCR. Data came from immunoSEQ multiplex PCR; TCRdb stores just in-frame clones and leaves some out. The table shows about 88,000 clones, with about 90% occurring only once. A word on this clone: Its antigen remains unidentified.

This TCR came from a man aged 18 to 29 in good health and CMV-seronegative. The rearrangement links TRBV4-3 to TRBJ2-7; 7 bases map to TRBD1. The sequenced sample was PBMCs. Here the CDR3 DNA reads TGCGCCAGCAGCCAAGAAACGGGGACAGTATCCCCCTACGAGCAGTACTTC. Translated, it gives CASSQETGTVSPYEQYF.